This record covers a single T cell receptor (beta chain). The antigen is not known. In germline, CDR1 is LNHDA, CDR2 SQIVND (reference sequence). V lost 6 bases to trimming and J lost 1 base, with 12 bases between them. The CDR3 extends over 14 amino acids. These data originate in a study of cytomegalovirus exposure and HLA in healthy donors. Notes on the study in general: Sequencing likely produced, as an artifact, a cluster of highly shared sequence variants. Several V segments, TRBV6-2 and TRBV6-3 among them, could not be told apart and were dropped. Most TCR beta V segments were productive about 90% or about 30% of the time in an earlier analysis. By a later analysis, the bulk of CMV-associated TCR beta chains appeared HLA-restricted.

Use of 60 Vbeta and 13 Jbeta primers characterized the PCR. Assay used: immunoSEQ multiplex PCR; TCRdb lists only in-frame clones, some missing. The sample has roughly 120,000 clones, more than 65% seen once. The receptor was isolated from a young woman in good health and CMV-seronegative. Material: PBMCs. The genes are TRBV19 and TRBJ1-1; D is possibly TRBD1 (5 bases). This CDR3 reads CASSPGGGNTEAFF. The CDR3 DNA follows: TGTGCCAGTAGCCCGGGCGGGGGGAACACTGAAGCTTTCTTT.